These 27 T cell receptor beta chains originate from one sample sequenced in a study of neurological immune-mediated disorders. In TCRdb, the 5' RACE reads were re-called with MiXCR into one record per CDR3 protein. The table records 87,000 or so distinct CDR3 sequences, 3.5% of them present only once. Sequences were obtained from PBMCs. The receptor source for this set is a woman under 30 with multiple sclerosis.

This clonotype was detected a few times. The gene calls are TRBV9 and TRBJ2-5; D perhaps matches TRBD2 (5 bases). The CDR3 is made up of 14 amino acids. Trimming stripped 2 bases from V and 3 bases from J, with 11 bases between. Germline V gene lookup returns CDR1 SGDLS and CDR2 YYNGEE. CDR3 DNA: TGTGCCAGCAGCGTGGCGGGTGCCAAAGAGACCCAGTACTTC. This codes for CASSVAGAKETQYF.

This clonotype was recorded at least ten times. The rearrangement uses TRBV5-5 and TRBJ2-1, with D unclear. The CDR3 length is 15 residues. Trimming removed 0 bases from V and 7 bases from J, with 14 bases in between. Germline V lookup: CDR1 SGHKS, CDR2 YYEKEE (reference sequence). The CDR3 coding sequence is TGTGCCAGCAGCTTGGGGACCCACTCTGGGAATGAGCAGTTCTTC. It yields the protein CASSLGTHSGNEQFF.

There are many counts of this clonotype. The chain links TRBV4-1 to TRBJ1-2, with a tentative D call TRBD1 (5 bases). Germline V gene lookup returns CDR1 MGHRA and CDR2 YSYEKL. The V and J ends lost 4 bases and 5 bases respectively, with 23 bases between them. This CDR3 is 17 amino acids long. The DNA of the CDR3 is TGCGCCAGCAGCCCAAGAGTAATAGACAGCGGTCGATATGGCTACACCTTC. As protein: CASSPRVIDSGRYGYTF.

This clonotype has just a few counts. The V call is TRBV19, the J call TRBJ2-5; D not certain. In germline, CDR1 is LNHDA, CDR2 SQIVND (reference sequence). The length of the CDR3 is 13 residues. The germline V and J ends were trimmed by 6 bases and 2 bases, with 10 bases remaining between them. CDR3 coding DNA: TGTGCCAGTAGCCCCCGTCGTCAAGAGACCCAGTACTTC. This sequence encodes CASSPRRQETQYF.

The sample holds many counts of this clonotype. This chain links TRBV10-3 with TRBJ1-2; no clear D. CDR1 ENHRY and CDR2 SYGVKD come from the germline V gene. The CDR3 contains 13 residues. Trimming shortened V by 6 bases and J by 6 bases, and 14 bases separated the two germline ends. In nucleotides, the CDR3 is TGTGCCATCAGGTTGGGATTAAGCGATGGCTACACCTTC. Protein sequence: CAIRLGLSDGYTF.

This clonotype appeared many times. This chain joins TRBV7-8 and TRBJ2-3; weak D call: TRBD1 (7 bases). Trimming cost V 1 base and J 5 bases, with 13 bases left between them. Germline V gives CDR1 SGHVS, CDR2 FQNEAQ. The CDR3 is 15 amino acids. CDR3 protein: CASSLGRGRVDTQYF. The CDR3 nucleotides are TGTGCCAGCAGCTTAGGGAGGGGGCGCGTAGATACGCAGTATTTT.

With respect to this clonotype: Germline and junction disagree at one end, which may indicate a read error. The chain recombines TRBV20-1 with TRBJ1-5; 7 bases map to TRBD1. The CDR3 runs to 13 residues. Per the germline V gene, CDR1 is DFQATT and CDR2 is SNEGSKA (reference sequence). CDR3 region: CSAEDRVRQPQNF. Written as DNA, the CDR3 is TGCAGTGCCGAAGACAGGGTGAGACAGCCCCAGAATTTT.

This clonotype showed up many times. The V call is TRBV4-2, the J call TRBJ1-2; the D gene is possibly TRBD1 (5 bases). This CDR3 is 14 amino acids long. The germline V gene encodes CDR1 LGHNA and CDR2 YNFKEQ. The ends were cut back, 1 base at V and 8 bases at J, with 14 bases in the middle. CDR3 sequence (DNA): TGTGCCAGCAGCCAAGTTCCGGGGGATCGCGGCTACACCTTC. This codes for CASSQVPGDRGYTF.

This clonotype was found many times. The chain links TRBV5-5 to TRBJ1-2; D is perhaps TRBD1 (6 bases). V dropped 6 bases and J dropped 5 bases, with 23 bases sitting between them. The CDR3 extends over 16 amino acids. CDR1 is SGHKS, CDR2 YYEKEE, per germline (reference sequence). The CDR3 DNA follows: TGTGCCAGCAATCCCCTGGGAGGGGGAGTCCCATATGGCTACACCTTC. Protein product: CASNPLGGGVPYGYTF.

This clonotype was detected many times. This sequence joins TRBV4-1 and TRBJ2-7; 10 nucleotides align to TRBD1. Per germline, CDR1 MGHRA and CDR2 YSYEKL. The CDR3 covers 15 residues. The junction had 7 bases not matched to a gene; V was cut back by 5 bases and J by 3 bases. CDR3 sequence: CASSKPGQGNYEQYF. CDR3 sequence (DNA): TGCGCCAGCAGCAAGCCGGGACAGGGGAACTACGAGCAGTACTTC.

There are many counts of this clonotype. The gene calls are TRBV6-5 and TRBJ2-7; D is unclear. Germline V gives CDR1 MNHEY, CDR2 SVGAGI. V lost 0 bases to trimming and J lost 1 base, with 13 bases between them. This CDR3 has 16 amino acids. CDR3: CASSYSASQASYEQYF. The CDR3 nucleotides read TGTGCCAGCAGTTACTCGGCCAGTCAAGCTTCCTACGAGCAGTACTTC.

This clonotype was seen many times. The rearrangement uses TRBV7-2 and TRBJ2-2; maybe TRBD2 (5 bases). The CDR3 loop spans 11 amino acids. V was clipped by 5 bases and J by 16 bases, with 14 bases between them. Germline V gene data show CDR1 as SGHTA and CDR2 as FQGNSA. As DNA, the CDR3 is TGTGCCAGCAGCCCCACCGGGGTCCAGTTTTTT. Its translation is CASSPTGVQFF.

This clonotype appeared many times. The rearrangement uses TRBV19 and TRBJ1-1; possible D gene TRBD1, 5 bases. Deletions cut 2 bases from V and 4 bases from J, with 11 bases between. Germline CDR1 is LNHDA and CDR2 is SQIVND (reference sequence). The length of the CDR3 is 14 residues. The CDR3 bases are TGTGCCAGTAGTATAAAGGCAGGGACCACTGAAGCTTTCTTT. Amino acids: CASSIKAGTTEAFF.

This clonotype was counted ten times or more. V and J are TRBV7-8 and TRBJ2-7; no definite D call. This CDR3 contains 16 residues. The V end lost 2 bases, the J end lost 0 bases, and 14 bases lay between the germline ends. CDR1 and CDR2 (germline): SGHVS, FQNEAQ. This chain's CDR3 is CASSLRVQLSSYEQYF. In nucleotides, the CDR3 is TGTGCCAGCAGCTTACGGGTACAGCTTAGCTCCTACGAGCAGTACTTC.

In this sample, this clonotype turned up many times. The chain couples TRBV5-1 to TRBJ2-1; D may match TRBD1 or TRBD2 (5 bases each). V was clipped by 6 bases and J by 5 bases, with 15 bases between them. Germline values: CDR1 SGHRS, CDR2 YFSETQ. The CDR3 runs to 14 residues. CDR3 protein: CASILGLGDNEQFF. CDR3 DNA: TGCGCCAGCATTCTTGGTTTGGGGGACAATGAGCAGTTCTTC.

This clonotype was counted at least ten times. This sequence joins TRBV29-1 and TRBJ2-7; D perhaps matches TRBD2 (6 bases). CDR3 length: 12 residues. CDR1 and CDR2 (germline): SQVTM, ANQGSEA. V lost 6 bases and J 7 bases, leaving 16 bases between the germline ends. CDR3 nucleotides: TGCAGCGTCCGGGATCCCGGAGGGGAGCAGTACTTC. Protein product: CSVRDPGGEQYF.

This clonotype was seen repeatedly, ten times or more. The chain joins TRBV28 to TRBJ1-5; no clear D. V was clipped by 5 bases and J by 3 bases, with 11 bases between them. Germline CDR1 and CDR2: MDHEN and SYDVKM. The CDR3 is 14 amino acids. CDR3 bases: TGTGCCAGCAGTATTGGACTGATCAATCAGCCCCAGCATTTT. This translates into CASSIGLINQPQHF.

At least ten counts were recorded for this clonotype. The chain joins TRBV12-3 or TRBV12-4 to TRBJ1-5; 9 nucleotides align to TRBD1. The CDR3 length is 14 residues. V shed 2 bases and J 6 bases; nucleotides not matched to a gene: 2. As DNA, the CDR3 is TGTGCCAGCAGTTTAACAGGGGGCGGTCAGCCCCAGCATTTT. It encodes CASSLTGGGQPQHF.

This clonotype was observed many times. The V gene is TRBV3-1, the J gene TRBJ1-5, with D tentatively TRBD1 (5 bases). Trimming removed 0 bases at V and 5 bases at J, with 8 bases between. Germline V gives CDR1 LGHDT, CDR2 YNNKEL (reference sequence). There are 14 residues in the CDR3. The CDR3, as DNA: TGTGCCAGCAGCCAAGACCCGGGGGATCAGCCCCAGCATTTT. It specifies CASSQDPGDQPQHF.

This clonotype was detected many times. This rearrangement joins TRBV15 to TRBJ2-2; D is possibly TRBD2 (5 bases). Per the germline V gene, CDR1 is LNHNV and CDR2 is YYDKDF (reference sequence). This CDR3 comprises 15 residues. The V end lost 1 base, the J end lost 1 base, and 7 bases lay between the germline ends. The CDR3 sequence is CATSRGGRNTGELFF. In DNA, the CDR3 is TGTGCCACCAGCAGAGGAGGGAGGAACACCGGGGAGCTGTTTTTT.

This clonotype was seen many times. DNA for the CDR3: TGCGCCAGCAGCCAAGAGGGGGGGGAGTTTCAGTTCTTC. Translation: CASSQEGGEFQFF. V and J are TRBV4-3 and TRBJ2-1; 7 bases align to TRBD2. CDR1 is LGHNA and CDR2 is YSLEER in the germline V gene. Losses at the gene ends were 0 bases for V and 13 bases for J; bases not matched to a gene: 6. CDR3 length: 13 residues.

This clonotype showed up many times. The chain has TRBV5-1 and TRBJ2-7; the match to TRBD2 covers 9 bases. The germline V gene has CDR1 SGHRS and CDR2 YFSETQ. J lost 5 bases, V lost 0 bases, and 6 bases had no gene match. This CDR3 is 15 amino acids long. Written as DNA, the CDR3 is TGCGCCAGCAGCTTGGCCCTAGCGGGAATCAACGAGCAGTACTTC. Translating gives CASSLALAGINEQYF. The whole variable domain, remainder taken from reference TRBV5-1 and TRBJ2-7, is KAGVTQTPRYLIKTRGQQVTLSCSPISGHRSVSWYQQTPGQGLQFLFEYFSETQRNKGNFPGRFSGRQFSNSRSEMNVSTLELGDSALYLCASSLALAGINEQYFGPGTRLTVT.

There are many counts of this clonotype. The rearrangement joins TRBV29-1 to TRBJ1-1; D not resolved. Deletions cut 7 bases from V and 3 bases from J, with 6 bases between. Per the germline V gene, CDR1 is SQVTM and CDR2 is ANQGSEA. This CDR3 comprises 10 residues. CDR3 amino acids: CSGSDTEAFF. CDR3 nucleotide sequence: TGCAGCGGGTCGGACACTGAAGCTTTCTTT. The variable domain in full, with the rest retrieved from reference TRBV29-1 and TRBJ1-1, is SAVISQKPSRDICQRGTSLTIQCQVDSQVTMMFWYRQQPGQSLTLIATANQGSEATYESGFVIDKFPISRPNLTFSTLTVSNMSPEDSSIYLCSGSDTEAFFGQGTRLTVV.

This clonotype was counted at least ten times. The V call is TRBV29-1, the J call TRBJ2-7, with D unclear. Trimming stripped 4 bases from V and 0 bases from J, with 10 bases between. The CDR3 is made up of 13 amino acids. Germline lookup yields CDR1 SQVTM and CDR2 ANQGSEA. The CDR3 loop is CSVAEQSSYEQYF. In DNA, the CDR3 is TGCAGCGTTGCCGAGCAGAGCTCCTACGAGCAGTACTTC.

This clonotype has a count of ten or more. The rearrangement joins TRBV20-1 to TRBJ1-2; D is uncertain. The CDR3 spans 14 residues. Germline CDR1 DFQATT, CDR2 SNEGSKA (reference sequence). Trimming pared 1 base from V and 7 bases from J, leaving 16 bases between. The CDR3 nucleotides read TGCAGTGCTAGAGGGGCCGAAAGGCTCGGTGGCTACACCTTC. Its translation: CSARGAERLGGYTF.

This clonotype was counted at least ten times. The chain recombines TRBV10-3 with TRBJ2-3, with TRBD2 as a possible D gene (6 bases). CDR3 length equals 17 residues. V dropped 0 bases and J dropped 2 bases, with 15 bases sitting between them. CDR1 is ENHRY, CDR2 SYGVKD, per germline. The CDR3 DNA reads TGTGCCATCAGTGAGTCGGCCTTAGCGGCTTCCACAGATACGCAGTATTTT. The encoded protein is CAISESALAASTDTQYF.

This clonotype was counted many times. The CDR3 DNA follows: TGTGCCAGCACCGCCGGGACTAGCCCCGGGGAGCTGTTTTTT. This sequence encodes CASTAGTSPGELFF. The rearrangement uses TRBV5-6 and TRBJ2-2, with TRBD2 identical over 9 bases. The trim removed 6 bases at V and 6 bases at J, leaving 6 bases unmatched. The V gene's germline CDR1 is SGHDT and CDR2 YYEEEE. The CDR3 has 14 residues.